This T cell receptor beta chain was captured in a study of long-term antiretroviral therapy in people with HIV. Study background: The oldest samples precede the 2015 immediate-ART recommendation by about a decade.

Germline V lookup: CDR1 KGHSH, CDR2 LQKENI. This CDR3 is 16 amino acids long. Trimming cost V 5 bases and J 4 bases; bases outside gene matches: 7. Researchers report immunoSEQ v3.0 was run at survey level. Libraries were prepared by immunoSEQ multiplex PCR; TCRdb keeps only in-frame clonotypes and omits some of them. The table includes 20,000 to 25,000 clones, less than 80% detected once. J is TRBJ2-5 and V is TRBV18; 13 bases align to TRBD2. This receptor was identified in a middle-aged woman with HIV. Source: unsorted PBMCs, taken 4.1 years after starting antiretroviral therapy. The CDR3 nucleotides read TGTGCCAGCTCAGCATGGACTAGCGGGAGAAGAGAGACCCAGTACTTC. It specifies CASSAWTSGRRETQYF.